This T cell receptor beta chain was profiled in a study of cytomegalovirus exposure and HLA in healthy donors (TCRdb year 2017). For context, the study as a whole: The approximately 710 repertoires of the first cohort and the 95 to 150 validation repertoires were produced on the same platform, according to a later analysis. In addition to the first cohort of approximately 650 subjects, a separate validation cohort of 120 different subjects was used. The aim of the study was to test whether cataloging public T cell receptors could identify signatures of past pathogen exposure. To predict cytomegalovirus infection status, the study combined high-throughput TCR immunosequencing, statistical association of individual TCRs with disease status, and machine learning. Broader findings and caveats from the paper: Cytomegalovirus status was reported to be diagnosed by the classifier with high specificity and sensitivity in both the original and validation cohorts. The authors suggested that the approach could potentially be extended to other disease states and immunological phenotypes. Most TCR sequences were observed very rarely across donors, whereas some public TCRs were present in many individuals. A few of the identified cytomegalovirus-associated TCR beta chains were confirmed in vitro to be specific for cytomegalovirus antigens. All 120 repertoires were used to score co-occurrence in the validation cohort in a later analysis, because that analysis had no HLA typing for the cohort. Of the cluster scores, approximately 95% were above 0 in a later analysis, which found that TCRs clustered in the first cohort also tended to co-occur in the approximately 130 validation repertoires. A total of 150 to 200 TCR beta chains were listed by the study as associated with cytomegalovirus.

The method was the immunoSEQ multiplex PCR assay. As for how the authors treated the data: A statistical classification framework was developed to diagnose cytomegalovirus status using the catalog of TCR beta chain sequences. The immuneACCESS repertoire file appears here via TCRdb, limited to in-frame rearrangements. These files lack a portion of the clones; in checked studies, under half of the deficit traces to unresolved V genes, and the cause of the others is not known. The DNA gave D and trimming, while V, J and clone size come from that table. Within this sample are approximately 97,000 clones, with approximately 93% of them counted one time only. 0.95% to 1.3% of the sample is taken by the ten largest. The donors were included in the validation cohort of over a hundred subjects, a group kept apart from the roughly 700-subject first cohort. Reading the germline V gene gives CDR1 SGHTS and CDR2 YDEGEE. From the cysteine up to the phenylalanine, the CDR3 has a length of 14 residues. Kept here is only the CDR3 DNA, which spans 42 bases and is read in frame from base 1. V loses 2 bases of germline sequence and J loses 9 bases, and the interval between the two ends is 18 bases.

On this clone itself: No antigen is known for it. No much larger clone exists at a distance of one base, and base qualities are not known.

The V and J segments used are TRBV5-8 and TRBJ2-7, and perhaps TRBD2 as D gene, on 6 matching bases. Sequenced: PBMCs. This TCR came from a woman in her thirties in good health and CMV-seropositive. The CDR3 region: CASSLQRARDWQYF. DNA sequence: TGTGCCAGCAGCTTACAGCGGGCACGGGACTGGCAGTACTTC.